This T cell receptor (beta chain) was observed in a study of beta chain features in type 1 diabetes. Study observations and caveats: Patients' naive, central memory and regulatory TCRB repertoires appeared more alike than those of healthy donors. Researchers report that Type 1 diabetes patients had moderately but significantly shorter TCRB CDR3s across all four CD4+ subsets.

The germline gives CDR1 SEHNR, CDR2 FQNEAQ (reference sequence). V lost 1 base, J lost 5 bases, and 5 bases lay in between. The CDR3 covers 12 residues. A word on this clone: No antigen is known for it.

CD45RO/CCR7/CD25/CD127/CD95/CD27 separated CD4+ naive, central memory, regulatory and stem cell-like memory cells by sorting. The study reverse transcribed the entire isolated RNA, so it sequenced expressed TCRB transcripts. Sequencing was performed with immunoSEQ multiplex PCR; in TCRdb, only in-frame clones are kept and a portion is missing. The sample consists of some 700,000 clones, over 10% of them appearing once. The receptor was isolated from a man aged 18 to 30 with type 1 diabetes. The sequenced sample consisted of naive CD4+ T cells from blood. V usage is TRBV7-9 and J usage is TRBJ2-5, with unresolved D. The CDR3 spells CASSLDGETQYF. The CDR3 coding sequence is TGTGCCAGCAGCTTAGACGGGGAGACCCAGTACTTC.